This T cell receptor beta chain was recorded in a study of blood T cells in healthy people across ages. The CDR3 is made up of 16 amino acids. V lost 1 base, J lost 7 bases, and 19 bases lay in between. Germline V CDR1 and CDR2: SGHVS, FQNEAQ. A second PCR of about 6 to 11 cycles used a sample-barcoded 5' primer and a J-beta primer mix. MiXCR, applied by TCRdb to the 5' RACE reads, yields one record per CDR3 protein. The data hold 1,800,000 or so distinct CDR3 sequences, with more than 35% observed a single time. They isolated at least 7 million PBMCs from each sample. The source material was blood. The sequence was obtained from a human donor in good health. This chain joins TRBV7-8 and TRBJ1-2; tentatively, D is TRBD1 (6 bases). In nucleotides, the CDR3 is TGTGCCAGCAGCTTAGGGGGGGCAGAAGTTAATGGTGGCTACACCTTC. It translates to CASSLGGAEVNGGYTF.